This T cell receptor beta chain was profiled in a study of tumor-infiltrating lymphocytes in primary liver carcinoma. Study at large: Patients of both sexes were 30 to 69 years old. Tissue type made little difference to sample yields of roughly 3.65 to 7.5 million productive TCRbeta reads.

Blood RNA came from unsorted whole blood; germline DNA was also extracted. Researchers generated TCR beta cDNA from around 0.55 ug of total RNA, relying on a constant-region primer. What produced the TCR beta libraries was three nested multiplex PCR rounds using slightly modified ARM-PCR. TCRdb reanalysed the multiplex PCR reads using MiXCR and keeps one entry per CDR3 protein. This sample has some 200,000 distinct CDR3 sequences, with around 60% found just once. The specimen was peripheral blood. The receptor was derived from a woman aged 55-70 years with primary liver carcinoma and hepatitis B virus infection.

In nucleotides, the CDR3 is TGTGCCACCGCCCCGGCTAGCGGGAGCGGTGAGCAGTTCTTC. This encodes CATAPASGSGEQFF. J is TRBJ2-1 and V is TRBV2; 10 positions match TRBD2. The CDR3 spans 14 residues. The germline V gene has CDR1 SNHLY and CDR2 FYNNEI. The V gene end was trimmed by 10 bases and the J gene end by 9 bases; junction bases not matched to a gene: 12.